This T cell receptor beta chain was identified during a study of radiation and T cells in renal cell carcinoma. Overall study context: Nephrectomy followed 15 Gy stereotactic body radiation by 4 weeks.

This CDR3 region has 15 residues. The germline CDR1 and CDR2 sequences are SGHTA and FQGNSA. With 0 bases clipped from V and 9 bases from J, the junction kept 8 bases outside the gene matches. Regarding this clone: Antigen specificity is unknown.

Profiled with immunoSEQ multiplex PCR; TCRdb holds only in-frame clones, not every one. The table has 130,000 to 150,000 clones, roughly 90% seen once. Regarding the study as a whole: Top tumor clonotypes rose in blood 2 weeks post-radiation, then contracted.

The time point was: baseline pretreatment blood. Treatment defined: 15 Gy SBRT to primary tumor, nephrectomy 4 weeks later. The source was blood, collected from a patient whose treatment included radiotherapy and nephrectomy. The TCR originated in a woman aged 45 to 65 with renal cell carcinoma. The V call is TRBV7-2, the J call TRBJ2-1; TRBD2 matches 7 bases. The CDR3 sequence is CASSLALGPGGEQFF. The CDR3 coding sequence is TGTGCCAGCAGCTTAGCGCTAGGTCCGGGGGGTGAGCAGTTCTTC.